These 2 T cell receptor beta chains were sequenced from one sample in a study of Ad26.COV2.S vaccination and SARS-CoV-2 variants. Treatment given: approximately 18 received Ad26.COV2.S at low or high dose, single or two shots; 5 received placebo; per-sample allocation not given. All samples were drawn on day 63, counting from the first vaccine or placebo injection. Profiling relied on immunoSEQ multiplex PCR, and the TCRdb table lists in-frame clones only, not all of them. This sample has some 320,000 clones, with over 80% found just once. Sequencing used peripheral blood, obtained in a trial of Ad26.COV2.S vaccine versus placebo. The receptors shown here come from a person between 18 and 65 years old who received the Ad26.COV2.S COVID-19 vaccine or a placebo.

The chain couples TRBV28 to TRBJ2-1; D not resolved. Deletions cut 6 bases from V and 12 bases from J, with 9 bases between. The CDR3 consists of 10 residues. Germline CDR1 is MDHEN and CDR2 is SYDVKM. As DNA, the CDR3 is TGTGCCAGCAGGGGCAAGGGGCAGTTCTTC. Protein product: CASRGKGQFF.

This sequence joins TRBV28 and TRBJ2-7; D might be TRBD2 (5 bases). CDR3 length equals 14 residues. CDR1 is MDHEN and CDR2 is SYDVKM in the germline V gene. V dropped 6 bases and J dropped 0 bases, with 12 bases sitting between them. In DNA form, the CDR3 reads TGTGCCAGCAGCTACAGTGGAGGCTCCTACGAGCAGTACTTC. Its translation is CASSYSGGSYEQYF.